This TCR beta chain was profiled in a study of T-cell reconstitution after alpha-beta-depleted transplantation in children. J gave up 6 bases and V 6 bases, and 1 base lay outside the gene matches. Germline V gene data show CDR1 as WSHSY and CDR2 as SAAADI. The CDR3 length is 13 residues. This clonotype was seen only a few times. Preparing the TCRbeta library involved the use of unique molecular identifiers. TCRdb redid the calling of the PCR reads with MiXCR, one entry per CDR3 protein. The sample holds approximately 490,000 distinct CDR3 sequences; roughly a tenth are singletons and the top ten take about 2.1%.

The TCR comes from a child aged 2 to 10 with inherited bone marrow failure, due to receive a stem cell transplant. Sequences were derived from PBMCs, sampled before TCRalphabeta/CD19-depleted stem cell transplant. V gene TRBV10-2 combines with J gene TRBJ2-1, with 11 bases aligning to TRBD2. CDR3 bases: TGCGCCAGCAGCACTAGCGGGAGCAATGAGCAGTTCTTC. Amino acid sequence: CASSTSGSNEQFF.